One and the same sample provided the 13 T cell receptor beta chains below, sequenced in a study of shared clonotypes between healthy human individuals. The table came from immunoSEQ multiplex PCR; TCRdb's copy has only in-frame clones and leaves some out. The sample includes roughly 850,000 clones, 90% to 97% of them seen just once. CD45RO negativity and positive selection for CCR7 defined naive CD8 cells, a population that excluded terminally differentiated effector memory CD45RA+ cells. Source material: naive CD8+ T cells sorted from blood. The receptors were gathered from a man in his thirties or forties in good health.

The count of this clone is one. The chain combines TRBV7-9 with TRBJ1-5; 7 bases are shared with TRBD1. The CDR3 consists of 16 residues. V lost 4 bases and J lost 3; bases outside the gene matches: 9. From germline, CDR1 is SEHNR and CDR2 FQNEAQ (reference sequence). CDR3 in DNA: TGTGCCAGCAGCTCGGGACAGACTGGGAACAATCAGCCCCAGCATTTT. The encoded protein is CASSSGQTGNNQPQHF. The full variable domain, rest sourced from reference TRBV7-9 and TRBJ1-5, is DTGVSQNPRHKITKRGQNVTFRCDPISEHNRLYWYRQTLGQGPEFLTYFQNEAQLEKSRLLSDRFSAERPKGSFSTLEIQRTEQGDSAMYLCASSSGQTGNNQPQHFGDGTRLSIL.

This CDR3 is CASSLGQGRQFF. CDR3 DNA sequence: TGTGCCAGCAGCTTGGGCCAGGGAAGGCAGTTCTTC. This chain uses TRBV5-4 with TRBJ2-1; D is perhaps TRBD1 (5 bases). The CDR3 totals 12 residues. Germline CDR1 and CDR2: SGHNT and YYREEE (reference sequence). Deletions cut 0 bases from V and 12 bases from J, with 10 bases between.

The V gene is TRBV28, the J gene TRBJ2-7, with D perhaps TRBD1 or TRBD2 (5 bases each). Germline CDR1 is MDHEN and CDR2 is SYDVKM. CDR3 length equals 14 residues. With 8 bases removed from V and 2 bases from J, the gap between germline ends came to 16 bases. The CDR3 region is CASSGRTFTYEQYF. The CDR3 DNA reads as TGTGCCAGCTCAGGGAGAACCTTTACCTACGAGCAGTACTTC. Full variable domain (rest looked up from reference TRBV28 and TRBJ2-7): DVKVTQSSRYLVKRTGEKVFLECVQDMDHENMFWYRQDPGLGLRLIYFSYDVKMKEKGDIPEGYSVSREKKERFSLILESASTNQTSMYLCASSGRTFTYEQYFGPGTRLTVT.

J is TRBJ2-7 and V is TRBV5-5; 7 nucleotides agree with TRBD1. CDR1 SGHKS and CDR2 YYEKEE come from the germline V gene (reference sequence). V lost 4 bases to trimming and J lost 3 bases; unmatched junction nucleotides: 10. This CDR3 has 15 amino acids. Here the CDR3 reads CASSLTAGGFYEQYF. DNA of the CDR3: TGTGCCAGCAGCCTGACGGCAGGGGGATTCTACGAGCAGTACTTC.

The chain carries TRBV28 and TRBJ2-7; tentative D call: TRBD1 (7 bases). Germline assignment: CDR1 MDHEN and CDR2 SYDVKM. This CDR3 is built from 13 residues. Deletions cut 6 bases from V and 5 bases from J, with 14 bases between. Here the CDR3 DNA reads TGTGCCAGCAGAAGGAGGGGGCAGGACGAGCAGTACTTC. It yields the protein CASRRRGQDEQYF.

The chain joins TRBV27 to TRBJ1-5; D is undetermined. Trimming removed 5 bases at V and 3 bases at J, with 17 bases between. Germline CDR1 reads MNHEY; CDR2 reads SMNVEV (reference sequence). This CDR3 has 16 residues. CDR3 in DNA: TGTGCCAGCAGTCAATTCGGTAGTGGTTTCAATCAGCCCCAGCATTTT. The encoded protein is CASSQFGSGFNQPQHF.

CDR3 region: CASSHESNTGELFF. In nucleotides, the CDR3 is TGTGCCAGCAGCCACGAATCGAACACCGGGGAGCTGTTTTTT. The chain carries TRBV7-3 and TRBJ2-2; no definite D call. V gave up 5 bases and J gave up 0 bases, with 7 bases separating them. This CDR3 region has 14 residues. CDR1 is SGHTA, CDR2 FQGTGA, per germline.

CDR3 bases: TGTGCCAGCAGTGACAGATTTGGAGATACGCAGTATTTT. It specifies CASSDRFGDTQYF. The J gene is TRBJ2-3, the V gene TRBV25-1; D is undetermined. V gave up 3 bases and J gave up 5 bases, with 9 bases separating them. Germline CDR1 and CDR2: MGHDK and SYGVNS. This CDR3 is 13 amino acids long.

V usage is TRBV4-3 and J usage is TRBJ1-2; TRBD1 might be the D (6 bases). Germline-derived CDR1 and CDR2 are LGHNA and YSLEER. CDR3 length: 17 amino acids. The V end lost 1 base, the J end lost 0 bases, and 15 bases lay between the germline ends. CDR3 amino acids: CASSQGRRDKANYGYTF. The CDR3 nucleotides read TGCGCCAGCAGCCAAGGGAGAAGGGACAAAGCTAACTATGGCTACACCTTC.

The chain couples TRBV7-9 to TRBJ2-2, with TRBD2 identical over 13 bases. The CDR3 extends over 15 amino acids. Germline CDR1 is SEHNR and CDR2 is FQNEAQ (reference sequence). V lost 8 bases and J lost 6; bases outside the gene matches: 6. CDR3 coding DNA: TGTGCCAGCCCTGGGACTAGCGGGAATCCCGGGGAGCTGTTTTTT. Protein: CASPGTSGNPGELFF.

Here the CDR3 DNA reads TGTGCCAGCAGCGAGGGACTAGCGGGAAGTTACGAGCAGTACTTC. It encodes CASSEGLAGSYEQYF. V and J are TRBV11-2 and TRBJ2-7; 13 nucleotides agree with TRBD2. The CDR3 is 15 residues long. Germline V gene lookup returns CDR1 SGHAT and CDR2 FQNNGV. The V and J ends lost 5 bases and 4 bases, in that order; junction bases with no gene match: 5.

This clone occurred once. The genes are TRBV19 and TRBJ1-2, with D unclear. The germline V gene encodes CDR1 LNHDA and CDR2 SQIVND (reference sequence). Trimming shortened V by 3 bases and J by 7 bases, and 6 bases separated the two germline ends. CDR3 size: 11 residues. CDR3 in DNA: TGTGCCAGTAGTATTTCGGGTGGCTACACCTTC. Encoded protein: CASSISGGYTF.

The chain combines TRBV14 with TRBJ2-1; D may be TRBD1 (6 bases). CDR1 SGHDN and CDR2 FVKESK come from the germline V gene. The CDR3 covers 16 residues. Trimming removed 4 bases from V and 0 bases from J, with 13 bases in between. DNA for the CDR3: TGTGCCAGCAGCCCGGGACACCCGAGCTCCTACAATGAGCAGTTCTTC. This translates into CASSPGHPSSYNEQFF.